The TCR beta chain under discussion was sequenced for a study of shared clonotypes between healthy human individuals. This CDR3 is 14 amino acids long. In germline, CDR1 is SNHLY, CDR2 FYNNEI. V was clipped by 2 bases and J by 4 bases, with 10 bases between them. The repertoire was sequenced with immunoSEQ multiplex PCR; TCRdb's copy has only in-frame clones and lacks some. The sample carries some 980,000 clones, around 80% recorded once. Sequencing used memory CD4+ T cells sorted from blood. Subset: CD45RA-negative fraction. The V gene is TRBV2, the J gene TRBJ2-3, with D unresolved. The source is a man aged 18 to 30 in good health. The CDR3: CASSERPIPDTQYF. The CDR3 coding sequence is TGTGCCAGCAGTGAAAGGCCGATTCCAGATACGCAGTATTTT.